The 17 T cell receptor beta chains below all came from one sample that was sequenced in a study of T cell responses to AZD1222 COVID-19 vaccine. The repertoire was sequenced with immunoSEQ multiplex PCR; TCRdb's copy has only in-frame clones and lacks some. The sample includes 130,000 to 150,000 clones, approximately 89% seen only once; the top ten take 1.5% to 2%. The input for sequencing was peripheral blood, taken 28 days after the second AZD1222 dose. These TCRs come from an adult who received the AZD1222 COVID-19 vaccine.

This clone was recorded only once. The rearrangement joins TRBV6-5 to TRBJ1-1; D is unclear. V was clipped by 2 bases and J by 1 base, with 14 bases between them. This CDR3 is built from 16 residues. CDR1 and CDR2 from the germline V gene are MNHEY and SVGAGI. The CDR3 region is CASSYPGPGGNTEAFF. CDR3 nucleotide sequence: TGTGCCAGCAGTTACCCCGGGCCCGGAGGGAACACTGAAGCTTTCTTT.

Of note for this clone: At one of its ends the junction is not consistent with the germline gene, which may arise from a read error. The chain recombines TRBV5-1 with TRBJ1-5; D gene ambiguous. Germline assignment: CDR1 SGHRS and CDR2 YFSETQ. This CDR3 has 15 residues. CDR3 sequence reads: CASSLGPISYQPQHF. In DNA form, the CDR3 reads TGCGCCAGCAGCTTGGGACCGATTAGCTATCAGCCCCAGCATTTT.

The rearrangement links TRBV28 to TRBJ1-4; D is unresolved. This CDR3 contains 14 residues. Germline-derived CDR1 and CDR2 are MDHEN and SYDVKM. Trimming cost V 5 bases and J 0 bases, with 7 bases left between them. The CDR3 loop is CASSQTATNEKLFF. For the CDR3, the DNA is TGTGCCAGCAGTCAAACTGCAACTAATGAAAAACTGTTTTTT.

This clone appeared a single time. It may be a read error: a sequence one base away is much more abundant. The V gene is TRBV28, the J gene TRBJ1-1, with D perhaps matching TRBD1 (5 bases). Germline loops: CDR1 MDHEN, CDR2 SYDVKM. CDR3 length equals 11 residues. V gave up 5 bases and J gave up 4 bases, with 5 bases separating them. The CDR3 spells CASSQGTEAFF. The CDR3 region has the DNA TGTGCCAGCAGTCAGGGCACTGAAGCTTTCTTT.

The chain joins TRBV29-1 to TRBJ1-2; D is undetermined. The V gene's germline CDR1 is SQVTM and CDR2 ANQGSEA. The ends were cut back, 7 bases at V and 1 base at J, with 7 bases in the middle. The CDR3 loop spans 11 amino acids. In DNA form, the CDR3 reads TGCAGCGCCCCCCTTAACTATGGCTACACCTTC. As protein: CSAPLNYGYTF.

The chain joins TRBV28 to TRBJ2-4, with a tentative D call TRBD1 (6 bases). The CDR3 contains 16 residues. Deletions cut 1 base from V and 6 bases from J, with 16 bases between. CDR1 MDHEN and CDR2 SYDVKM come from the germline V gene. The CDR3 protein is CASSLFPRGRTNIQYF. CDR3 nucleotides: TGTGCCAGCAGTTTATTCCCCAGGGGAAGAACAAACATTCAGTACTTC.

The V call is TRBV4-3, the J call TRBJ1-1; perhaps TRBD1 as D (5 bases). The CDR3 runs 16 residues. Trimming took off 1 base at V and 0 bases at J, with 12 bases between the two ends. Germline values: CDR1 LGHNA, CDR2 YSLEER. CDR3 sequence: CASSQGLGLMNTEAFF. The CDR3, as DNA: TGCGCCAGCAGCCAAGGGTTGGGGCTTATGAACACTGAAGCTTTCTTT.

The CDR3 DNA reads TGTGCCAGCACTAGCCGGGAGAGAATCACAGATACGCAGTATTTT. It translates to CASTSRERITDTQYF. This chain uses TRBV9 with TRBJ2-3, with D maybe TRBD2 (6 bases). V was clipped by 6 bases and J by 2 bases, with 16 bases between them. Germline CDR1 is SGDLS and CDR2 is YYNGEE. This CDR3 has 15 amino acids.

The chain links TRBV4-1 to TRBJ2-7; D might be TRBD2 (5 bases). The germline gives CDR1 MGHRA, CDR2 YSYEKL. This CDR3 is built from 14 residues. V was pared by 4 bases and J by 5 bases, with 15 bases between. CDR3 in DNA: TGCGCCAGCAGCCCCGGCCGAGGGTCCGACGAGCAGTACTTC. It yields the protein CASSPGRGSDEQYF.

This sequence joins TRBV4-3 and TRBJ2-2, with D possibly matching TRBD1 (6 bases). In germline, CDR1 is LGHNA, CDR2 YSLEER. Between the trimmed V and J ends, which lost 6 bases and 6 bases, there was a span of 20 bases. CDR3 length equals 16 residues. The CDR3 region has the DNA TGCGCCAGCAGGCTGAACAGGGATTTTGTTTCCGGGGAGCTGTTTTTT. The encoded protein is CASRLNRDFVSGELFF.

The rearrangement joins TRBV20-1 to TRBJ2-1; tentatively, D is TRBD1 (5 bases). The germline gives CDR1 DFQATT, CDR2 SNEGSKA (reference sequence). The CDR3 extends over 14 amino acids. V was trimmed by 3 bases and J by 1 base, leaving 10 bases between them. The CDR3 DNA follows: TGCAGTGCTAGTTGGCAGGGTTCCTACAATGAGCAGTTCTTC. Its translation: CSASWQGSYNEQFF.

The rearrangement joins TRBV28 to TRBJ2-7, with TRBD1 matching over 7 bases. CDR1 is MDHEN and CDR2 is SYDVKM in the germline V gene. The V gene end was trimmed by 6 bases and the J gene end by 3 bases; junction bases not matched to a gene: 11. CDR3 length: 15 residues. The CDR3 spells CASRTRQGTFYEQYF. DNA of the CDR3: TGTGCCAGCAGGACAAGACAGGGAACTTTCTACGAGCAGTACTTC.

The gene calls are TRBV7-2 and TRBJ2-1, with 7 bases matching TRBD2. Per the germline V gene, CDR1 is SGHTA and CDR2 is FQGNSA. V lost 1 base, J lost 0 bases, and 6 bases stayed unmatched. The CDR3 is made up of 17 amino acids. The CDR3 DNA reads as TGTGCCAGCAGCTTAGGAGGTCTAGCGGTCTCCTACAATGAGCAGTTCTTC. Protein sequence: CASSLGGLAVSYNEQFF.

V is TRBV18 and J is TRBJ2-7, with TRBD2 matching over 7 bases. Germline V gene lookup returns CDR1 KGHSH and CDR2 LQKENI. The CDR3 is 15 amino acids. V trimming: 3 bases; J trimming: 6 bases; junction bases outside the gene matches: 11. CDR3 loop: CASSPDRDYPLEQYF. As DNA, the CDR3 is TGTGCCAGCTCACCCGACCGGGACTACCCCCTCGAGCAGTACTTC.

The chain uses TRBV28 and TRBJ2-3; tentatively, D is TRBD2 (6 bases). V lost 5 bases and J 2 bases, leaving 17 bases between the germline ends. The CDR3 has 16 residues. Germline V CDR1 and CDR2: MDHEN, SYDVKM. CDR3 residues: CASSQAGPILTDTQYF. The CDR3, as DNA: TGTGCCAGCAGTCAGGCGGGGCCGATACTCACAGATACGCAGTATTTT.

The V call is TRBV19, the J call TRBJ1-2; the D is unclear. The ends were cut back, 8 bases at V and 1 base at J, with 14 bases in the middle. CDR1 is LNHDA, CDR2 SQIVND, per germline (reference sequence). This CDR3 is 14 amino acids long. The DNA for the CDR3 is TGTGCCAGTGCTCCTCTGACCGTTAACTATGGCTACACCTTC. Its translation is CASAPLTVNYGYTF. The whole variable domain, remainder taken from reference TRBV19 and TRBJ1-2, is DGGITQSPKYLFRKEGQNVTLSCEQNLNHDAMYWYRQDPGQGLRLIYYSQIVNDFQKGDIAEGYSVSREKKESFPLTVTSAQKNPTAFYLCASAPLTVNYGYTFGSGTRLTVV.

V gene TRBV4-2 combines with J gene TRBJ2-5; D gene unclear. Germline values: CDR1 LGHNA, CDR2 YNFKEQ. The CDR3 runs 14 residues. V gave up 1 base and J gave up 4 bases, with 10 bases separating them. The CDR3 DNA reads TGTGCCAGCAGCCAAGGGGGTCTTGGAGAGACCCAGTACTTC. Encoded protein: CASSQGGLGETQYF.